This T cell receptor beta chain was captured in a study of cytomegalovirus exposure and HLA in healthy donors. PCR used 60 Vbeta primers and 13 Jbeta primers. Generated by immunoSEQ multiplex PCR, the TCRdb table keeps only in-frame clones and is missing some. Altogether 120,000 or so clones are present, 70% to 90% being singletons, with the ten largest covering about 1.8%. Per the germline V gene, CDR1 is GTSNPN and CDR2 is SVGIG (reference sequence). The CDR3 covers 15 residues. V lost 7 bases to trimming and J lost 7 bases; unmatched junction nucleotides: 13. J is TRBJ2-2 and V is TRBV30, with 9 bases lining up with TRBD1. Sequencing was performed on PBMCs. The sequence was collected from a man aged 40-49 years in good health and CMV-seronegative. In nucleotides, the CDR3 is TGTGCCTCCCAGGGTGACAGGGGGTTAGGCGGGGAGCTGTTTTTT. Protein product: CASQGDRGLGGELFF.